This T cell receptor (beta chain) was found in a study of PD-1 blockade in classical Hodgkin lymphoma. The CDR3 is made up of 14 amino acids. Germline values: CDR1 KGHSH, CDR2 LQKENI. The ends lost 2 bases at V and 2 bases at J; junction bases unmatched: 1. Relapse was seen in all patients after autologous stem cell transplantation, and brentuximab vedotin exposure was variable. The repertoire was sequenced with immunoSEQ multiplex PCR; TCRdb's copy has only in-frame clones and lacks some. This table has tens of thousands of clones, approximately 89% appearing once. The sequence derives from a human donor with classical Hodgkin lymphoma. The chain couples TRBV18 to TRBJ2-7; TRBD1 aligns across 9 bases. Material: peripheral blood mononuclear cells (PBMCs), obtained before the second cycle of nivolumab. CDR3 in DNA: TGTGCCAGCTCACCAGGGACAGGGACCTACGAGCAGTACTTC. Translating it yields CASSPGTGTYEQYF.